The 15 T cell receptor beta chains presented below share a single source sample, sequenced in a study of early T cells in non-severe SARS-CoV-2 infection. TCRdb redid the calling of the 5' RACE reads with MiXCR, one entry per CDR3 protein. The sample has about 55,000 distinct CDR3 sequences; under 15% are singletons. The sample consisted of whole blood, taken at baseline. The receptor source for this set is an adult who was a healthcare worker with PCR-confirmed SARS-CoV-2 infection or an uninfected control (not recorded which).

This clonotype was seen only once. The chain links TRBV18 to TRBJ2-7; 9 nucleotides agree with TRBD1. After removal of 5 bases from V and 1 base from J, the junction contained 9 bases not matched to a gene. This CDR3 is 16 amino acids long. CDR1 is KGHSH and CDR2 is LQKENI in the germline V gene. DNA for the CDR3: TGTGCCAGCTCAAAAGCCGGGACAGGGACTTCCTACGAGCAGTACTTC. This encodes CASSKAGTGTSYEQYF.

This sequence joins TRBV14 and TRBJ1-1; D is possibly TRBD1 (5 bases). Trimming stripped 0 bases from V and 11 bases from J, with 10 bases between. Germline loops: CDR1 SGHDN, CDR2 FVKESK. This CDR3 has 12 amino acids. The CDR3 loop is CASSQERGAAFF. The CDR3, as DNA: TGTGCCAGCAGCCAAGAGCGAGGGGCGGCTTTCTTT.

This clonotype came up a few times. V is TRBV10-2 and J is TRBJ2-3; D unresolved. V was trimmed by 6 bases and J by 0 bases, leaving 7 bases between them. CDR3 length equals 13 residues. In germline, CDR1 is WSHSY, CDR2 SAAADI. In DNA form, the CDR3 reads TGCGCCAGCAGCGGTACGAGCACAGATACGCAGTATTTT. This sequence encodes CASSGTSTDTQYF.

This clonotype has a handful of counts. The chain recombines TRBV11-2 with TRBJ2-1; perhaps TRBD1 as D (6 bases). The CDR3 contains 14 residues. From germline, CDR1 is SGHAT and CDR2 FQNNGV. V shed 4 bases and J shed 4 bases, with 11 bases lying between them. CDR3 nucleotides: TGTGCCAGCAGCTACGACAGGACTTACAATGAGCAGTTCTTC. This translates into CASSYDRTYNEQFF.

The V and J genes are TRBV29-1 and TRBJ2-6; D gene unclear. Looked up from germline, CDR1 is SQVTM and CDR2 is ANQGSEA. The CDR3 has 15 amino acids. Between the trimmed V and J ends, which lost 3 bases and 0 bases, there was a span of 9 bases. The CDR3 DNA sequence: TGCAGCGTTGAGGGTCTTAACTCTGGGGCCAACGTCCTGACTTTC. As protein: CSVEGLNSGANVLTF.

This chain joins TRBV5-1 and TRBJ2-2; D is unresolved. Deletions cut 6 bases from V and 6 bases from J, with 18 bases between. Germline loops: CDR1 SGHRS, CDR2 YFSETQ. This CDR3 comprises 15 residues. CDR3 in DNA: TGCGCCAGCAACCAATTAAGTCGTCGATCCGGGGAGCTGTTTTTT. Translated, it gives CASNQLSRRSGELFF.

The sample holds a few counts of this clonotype. This chain's CDR3 is CATRALAHTGELFF. CDR3 DNA sequence: TGTGCCACCCGGGCGCTAGCGCACACCGGGGAGCTGTTTTTT. The gene calls are TRBV6-1 and TRBJ2-2, with D possibly matching TRBD2 (6 bases). Germline CDR1 is MNHNS and CDR2 is SASEGT. Trimming took 10 bases from V and 3 from J, leaving 15 bases between them. This CDR3 is 14 amino acids long.

This clonotype appeared a few times. The rearrangement links TRBV7-6 to TRBJ2-7; TRBD2 aligns across 12 bases. CDR1 SGHVS and CDR2 FNYEAQ come from the germline V gene. The CDR3 is 15 residues long. J was trimmed by 3 bases and V by 5 bases; bases with no gene match: 5. The CDR3 loop is CASSRTSGGNYEQYF. CDR3 sequence (DNA): TGTGCCAGCAGCCGTACTAGCGGGGGGAACTACGAGCAGTACTTC.

The chain links TRBV5-1 to TRBJ2-3; D is undetermined. V gave up 0 bases and J gave up 5 bases, with 10 bases separating them. This CDR3 spans 14 amino acids. Germline CDR1 SGHRS, CDR2 YFSETQ. The CDR3 reads CASSLALGRDTQYF. The CDR3 DNA is TGCGCCAGCAGCTTGGCTCTTGGCAGAGATACGCAGTATTTT.

In this sample, this clonotype turned up many times. The CDR3 region has the DNA TGCGCCAGCAGCTGGGGCTTCGACACGACCGTCGCTGAAGCTTTCTTT. It codes for CASSWGFDTTVAEAFF. This chain connects TRBV5-1 to TRBJ1-1; a weak D match, TRBD1 (5 bases). Germline assignment: CDR1 SGHRS and CDR2 YFSETQ. V dropped 3 bases and J dropped 6 bases, with 21 bases sitting between them. The CDR3 sequence is 16 residues long.

This clonotype was seen many times. The chain is built from TRBV11-2 and TRBJ2-1, with 10 positions matching TRBD1. The CDR3 loop spans 17 amino acids. Germline trimming cut 2 bases from V and 7 bases from J; bases unmatched to any gene: 11. Germline loops: CDR1 SGHAT, CDR2 FQNNGV. Written as DNA, the CDR3 is TGTGCCAGCAGCTTATCCATGGGGACAGGGGAAGGAAATGAGCAGTTCTTC. Amino acid sequence: CASSLSMGTGEGNEQFF.

This clonotype was seen a few times. The rearrangement uses TRBV18 and TRBJ2-1; a weak D match, TRBD1 (6 bases). Germline V CDR1 and CDR2: KGHSH, LQKENI. Trimming stripped 0 bases from V and 1 base from J, with 13 bases between. CDR3 length equals 17 residues. The CDR3 here is CASSPPQGSPSYNEQFF. Here the CDR3 DNA reads TGTGCCAGCTCACCACCCCAGGGGTCCCCATCCTACAATGAGCAGTTCTTC.

This clonotype was seen repeatedly, ten times or more. This chain connects TRBV7-2 to TRBJ2-7; unclear D gene. This CDR3 region has 13 residues. Trimming stripped 1 base from V and 6 bases from J, with 10 bases between. Germline V gene data show CDR1 as SGHTA and CDR2 as FQGNSA. The CDR3 here is CASSLESVLEQYF. DNA of the CDR3: TGTGCCAGCAGCTTAGAGTCAGTTCTCGAGCAGTACTTC.

This clonotype was picked up a small number of times. The rearrangement links TRBV5-4 to TRBJ1-2; 8 bases fit TRBD1. Germline-derived CDR1 and CDR2 are SGHNT and YYREEE (reference sequence). The ends lost 3 bases at V and 3 bases at J; junction bases unmatched: 4. This CDR3 comprises 14 residues. The chain's CDR3 is CASSSGGRDYGYTF. CDR3 bases: TGTGCCAGCAGCTCAGGGGGCAGGGACTATGGCTACACCTTC.

The sample holds many counts of this clonotype. This chain joins TRBV6-5 and TRBJ2-3; the D gene could be TRBD1 or TRBD2 (5 bases each). V lost 2 bases, J lost 0 bases, and 9 bases lay in between. Germline-derived CDR1 and CDR2 are MNHEY and SVGAGI. The CDR3 totals 15 residues. The CDR3 loop reads CASSYGTESTDTQYF. The CDR3 DNA reads TGTGCCAGCAGTTACGGGACGGAAAGCACAGATACGCAGTATTTT.